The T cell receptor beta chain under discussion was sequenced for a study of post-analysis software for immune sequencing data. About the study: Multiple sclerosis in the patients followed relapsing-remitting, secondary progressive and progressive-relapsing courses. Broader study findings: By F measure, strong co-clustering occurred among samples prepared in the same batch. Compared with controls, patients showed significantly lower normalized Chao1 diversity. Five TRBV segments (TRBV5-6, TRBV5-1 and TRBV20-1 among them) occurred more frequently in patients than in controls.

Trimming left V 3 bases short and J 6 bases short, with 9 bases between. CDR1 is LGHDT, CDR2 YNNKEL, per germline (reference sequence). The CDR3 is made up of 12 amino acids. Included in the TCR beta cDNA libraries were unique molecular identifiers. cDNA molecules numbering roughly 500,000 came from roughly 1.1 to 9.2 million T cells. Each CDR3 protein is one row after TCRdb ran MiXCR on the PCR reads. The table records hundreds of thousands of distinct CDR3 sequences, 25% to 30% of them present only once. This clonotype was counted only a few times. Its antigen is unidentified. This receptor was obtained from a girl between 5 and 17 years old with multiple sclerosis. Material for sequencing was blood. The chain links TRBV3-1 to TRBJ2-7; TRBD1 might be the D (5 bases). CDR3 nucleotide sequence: TGTGCCAGCAGCCATGTCCAGGGCGAGCAGTACTTC. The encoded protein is CASSHVQGEQYF.